The 6 T cell receptor beta chains reported below all come from one sample, sequenced in a study of blood T cell repertoires in COVID-19. TCRdb's table, derived via immunoSEQ multiplex PCR, lists solely in-frame clones and lacks some. Of 150,000 to 200,000 clones in the sample, 85% were seen once. The specimen sequenced was peripheral blood. The receptors derive from a woman aged 80 or over with COVID-19, enrolled during active disease.

V is TRBV2 and J is TRBJ1-2; tentative D call: TRBD1 (5 bases). CDR3 size: 12 residues. Deletions cut 4 bases from V and 8 bases from J, with 11 bases between. The germline V gene has CDR1 SNHLY and CDR2 FYNNEI. This CDR3 is CASSVARQGYTF. The CDR3 nucleotides read TGTGCCAGCAGTGTTGCCCGACAGGGCTACACCTTC.

J is TRBJ2-7 and V is TRBV29-1; 8 bases match TRBD1. Looked up from germline, CDR1 is SQVTM and CDR2 is ANQGSEA. V shed 4 bases and J 6 bases; nucleotides not matched to a gene: 8. CDR3 length: 13 residues. CDR3 nucleotides: TGCAGCGTTGGGAGGACAGGGTGGAGCGAGCAGTACTTC. This gives the protein CSVGRTGWSEQYF.

The chain uses TRBV3-1 (or the pseudogene TRBV3-2) and TRBJ1-3; TRBD1 matches at 8 bases. V shed 1 base and J 7 bases; nucleotides not matched to a gene: 9. The CDR3 runs to 16 residues. Looked up from germline, CDR1 is LGHDT and CDR2 is YNNKEL (reference sequence). The CDR3 protein is CASSQVWQGARNTIYF. CDR3 DNA sequence: TGTGCCAGCAGCCAAGTCTGGCAGGGGGCAAGGAACACCATATATTTT.

The rearrangement links TRBV19 to TRBJ1-4, with TRBD1 identical over 7 bases. CDR1 and CDR2 from the germline V gene are LNHDA and SQIVND (reference sequence). There are 13 residues in the CDR3. Trimming at V came to 9 bases and at J to 6 bases, leaving 7 bases not matched to a gene. CDR3 protein: CASTDRDDEKLFF. The CDR3 DNA reads TGTGCCAGCACTGACAGGGATGATGAAAAACTGTTTTTT. Complete variable domain (other parts from reference TRBV19 and TRBJ1-4): DGGITQSPKYLFRKEGQNVTLSCEQNLNHDAMYWYRQDPGQGLRLIYYSQIVNDFQKGDIAEGYSVSREKKESFPLTVTSAQKNPTAFYLCASTDRDDEKLFFGSGTQLSVL.

Written as DNA, the CDR3 is TGTGCCAGCAGCTTAGGGACAGGGCTGAGAAACACCATATATTTT. This codes for CASSLGTGLRNTIYF. V and J are TRBV11-2 and TRBJ1-3; 8 bases are a match to TRBD1. The junction had 4 bases not matched to a gene; V was cut back by 1 base and J by 5 bases. Germline values: CDR1 SGHAT, CDR2 FQNNGV. The CDR3 sequence is 15 residues long.

The count of this clone is one. The rearrangement uses TRBV6-1 and TRBJ1-2, with 9 bases lining up with TRBD1. The J segment lost 4 bases and the V segment lost 0 bases, leaving 9 bases of the junction unmatched. Germline V gives CDR1 MNHNS, CDR2 SASEGT. This CDR3 has 17 amino acids. CDR3 residues: CASSEAGTGTGFYGYTF. The CDR3 DNA sequence: TGTGCCAGCAGTGAAGCTGGGACAGGGACGGGTTTCTATGGCTACACCTTC.